This T cell receptor (beta chain) was sequenced for a study of blood T cell repertoires in COVID-19. The data were produced by immunoSEQ multiplex PCR, yet TCRdb's version contains in-frame clones alone and is incomplete. The sample includes around 100,000 clones, roughly 84% of them seen just once. Germline V gene data show CDR1 as KGHSH and CDR2 as LQKENI. This CDR3 spans 12 amino acids. Trimming left V 3 bases short and J 5 bases short, with 8 bases between. The sample consisted of peripheral blood. The TCR comes from a human donor in a cohort sampled during active COVID-19. V and J are TRBV18 and TRBJ2-7; D might be TRBD2 (6 bases). The CDR3 sequence: CASSPGGNEQYF. CDR3 DNA: TGTGCCAGCTCACCGGGAGGTAACGAGCAGTACTTC. The variable domain in full, completed from reference TRBV18 and TRBJ2-7, reads NAGVMQNPRHLVRRRGQEARLRCSPMKGHSHVYWYRQLPEEGLKFMVYLQKENIIDESGMPKERFSAEFPKEGPSILRIQQVVRGDSAAYFCASSPGGNEQYFGPGTRLTVT.